This paragraph reports one TCR beta chain. Its antigen is not known. Assay used: immunoSEQ multiplex PCR; TCRdb lists only in-frame clones, some missing. This table has just over 200,000 clones, approximately 70% appearing once. This sample is part of a study of cytotoxic CD8 clonotypes in ibrutinib-treated CLL. Findings and limits, study-wide: Clonotypes that were public were uncommon, and they contracted or stayed stable on treatment.

The CDR3 loop spans 13 amino acids. V gave up 3 bases and J gave up 8 bases, with 13 bases separating them. CDR1 is LGHNA and CDR2 is YNFKEQ in the germline V gene. The sample here was PBMCs, taken after 12 months of ibrutinib treatment. J is TRBJ1-2 and V is TRBV4-2; D is perhaps TRBD1 (5 bases). The receptor's source is a human donor with chronic lymphocytic leukemia. The CDR3 spells CASSHEGERGYTF. The CDR3 DNA follows: TGTGCCAGCAGCCATGAAGGGGAGAGGGGCTACACCTTC.